This is a list of T cell receptor beta chains from one sample in a study of Ad26.COV2.S vaccination and SARS-CoV-2 variants. This table comes from immunoSEQ multiplex PCR, and its TCRdb copy is limited to in-frame clones, with some not included. Seen here are 300,000 to 350,000 clones, more than 85% observed once, and the top ten hold 5%. Sequenced material: peripheral blood, taken in a trial of Ad26.COV2.S vaccine versus placebo. The receptors originated from a person aged 18-60 years who received the Ad26.COV2.S COVID-19 vaccine or a placebo. The CDR3 runs from the conserved cysteine through the conserved F or W. A D gene is named only where the DNA matches it firmly. The size of a clone is reported for some rows only, either as once, few or many, or as a class for expanded clones.

CDR3: CASSKGQGNYEQYF; DNA: TGTGCCAGCAGCAAAGGACAGGGAAACTACGAGCAGTACTTC; V: TRBV7-9; J: TRBJ2-7; size: NA; length: 14; D: TRBD1
CDR3: CASSSSSYPSYEQYF; DNA: TGTGCCAGCAGCTCTAGCTCATACCCCTCCTACGAGCAGTACTTC; V: TRBV5-6; J: TRBJ2-7; size: NA; length: 15; D: NA
CDR3: CASSHSLETQYF; DNA: TGTGCCAGCAGCCATAGTCTAGAGACCCAGTACTTC; V: TRBV3-1/TRBV3-2; J: TRBJ2-5; size: NA; length: 12; D: NA
CDR3: CASSTQGRTGELFF; DNA: TGTGCCAGCAGCACACAGGGTCGCACCGGGGAGCTGTTTTTT; V: TRBV9; J: TRBJ2-2; size: NA; length: 14; D: NA
CDR3: CASSPLIGTGLAKNIQYF; DNA: TGTGCCAGCAGCCCCCTGATAGGGACAGGTCTAGCCAAAAACATTCAGTACTTC; V: TRBV7-9; J: TRBJ2-4; size: NA; length: 18; D: TRBD1
CDR3: CATSDLRQGNTGELFF; DNA: TGTGCCACCAGTGATTTGCGTCAGGGGAACACCGGGGAGCTGTTTTTT; V: TRBV24-1; J: TRBJ2-2; size: NA; length: 16; D: NA
CDR3: CASSPGPFYEQYF; DNA: TGTGCCAGCAGCCCGGGACCATTCTACGAGCAGTACTTC; V: TRBV11-2; J: TRBJ2-7; size: NA; length: 13; D: NA
CDR3: CASSLDIQGGPLYEQYF; DNA: TGTGCCAGCAGCTTAGATATACAGGGGGGGCCCCTCTACGAGCAGTACTTC; V: TRBV7-2; J: TRBJ2-7; size: NA; length: 17; D: NA
CDR3: CASSLQVSDSPLHF; DNA: TGTGCCAGCAGTTTACAGGTCTCCGATTCACCCCTCCACTTT; V: TRBV6-5; J: TRBJ1-6; size: NA; length: 14; D: NA
CDR3: CASSKDRGIVETQYF; DNA: TGTGCCAGCTCAAAGGACAGGGGAATCGTAGAGACCCAGTACTTC; V: TRBV18; J: TRBJ2-5; size: NA; length: 15; D: TRBD1
CDR3: CASSPRETIYEQYF; DNA: TGTGCCAGCTCACCACGGGAGACGATCTACGAGCAGTACTTC; V: TRBV18; J: TRBJ2-7; size: NA; length: 14; D: NA
CDR3: CASSISIDRALTGELFF; DNA: TGTGCCAGCAGCATTTCTATCGACAGGGCGTTGACCGGGGAGCTGTTTTTT; V: TRBV21-1; J: TRBJ2-2; size: NA; length: 17; D: NA
CDR3: CATSDAPGAKNIQYF; DNA: TGTGCCACCAGTGATGCGCCGGGGGCCAAAAACATTCAGTACTTC; V: TRBV24-1; J: TRBJ2-4; size: once; length: 15; D: NA
CDR3: CASSLGGYSEQFF; DNA: TGTGCCAGCAGCTTAGGGGGATACAGTGAGCAGTTCTTC; V: TRBV7-2; J: TRBJ2-1; size: NA; length: 13; D: NA
CDR3: CASSPPPHTNSYEQYF; DNA: TGTGCCAGCTCACCACCCCCCCACACAAATTCCTACGAGCAGTACTTC; V: TRBV18; J: TRBJ2-7; size: NA; length: 16; D: NA
CDR3: CASSLIERAFYSSTDTQYF; DNA: TGTGCCAGCAGTTTAATCGAACGGGCGTTCTACTCAAGCACAGATACGCAGTATTTT; V: TRBV28; J: TRBJ2-3; size: NA; length: 19; D: NA
CDR3: CASSRSSDRAQYF; DNA: TGTGCCAGCAGTCGCTCTAGCGACCGGGCCCAGTACTTC; V: TRBV5-4; J: TRBJ2-5; size: NA; length: 13; D: NA
CDR3: CATGTGYTDTQYF; DNA: TGTGCCACCGGGACTGGGTACACAGATACGCAGTATTTT; V: TRBV19; J: TRBJ2-3; size: once; length: 13; D: NA
CDR3: CASSSRRGNNSPLHF; DNA: TGTGCCAGCAGCTCTCGACGGGGCAATAATTCACCCCTCCACTTT; V: TRBV7-2; J: TRBJ1-6; size: few; length: 15; D: NA
CDR3: CASSQITGSNSPLHF; DNA: TGCGCCAGCAGCCAGATTACAGGGAGTAATTCACCCCTCCACTTT; V: TRBV4-1; J: TRBJ1-6; size: NA; length: 15; D: NA
CDR3: CASSPEAANSPLHF; DNA: TGTGCCAGCTCACCAGAGGCAGCAAATTCACCCCTCCACTTT; V: TRBV18; J: TRBJ1-6; size: once; length: 14; D: NA
CDR3: CASSRASGMVDTQYF; DNA: TGTGCCAGCTCAAGGGCTAGCGGGATGGTAGATACGCAGTATTTT; V: TRBV9; J: TRBJ2-3; size: NA; length: 15; D: TRBD2
CDR3: CASSGGTDGYGYTF; DNA: TGTGCCAGCAGTGGAGGGACAGACGGGTATGGCTACACCTTC; V: TRBV11-2; J: TRBJ1-2; size: NA; length: 14; D: TRBD1
CDR3: CASSESSYSQPQHF; DNA: TGCGCCAGCAGTGAGTCATCATACAGTCAGCCCCAGCATTTT; V: TRBV10-2; J: TRBJ1-5; size: NA; length: 14; D: NA
CDR3: CASAYSGSFEQYF; DNA: TGTGCCAGCGCTTACAGCGGGAGCTTCGAGCAGTACTTC; V: TRBV5-5; J: TRBJ2-7; size: NA; length: 13; D: TRBD2
CDR3: CASGLVPGTHNEQFF; DNA: TGTGCTAGTGGTTTGGTACCGGGAACCCACAATGAGCAGTTCTTC; V: TRBV12-5; J: TRBJ2-1; size: NA; length: 15; D: NA
CDR3: CSVVRGAEAFF; DNA: TGCAGCGTCGTGAGGGGCGCTGAAGCTTTCTTT; V: TRBV29-1; J: TRBJ1-1; size: NA; length: 11; D: NA
CDR3: CASSPRAGQEHGNTEAFF; DNA: TGTGCCAGCAGCCCCCGAGCGGGACAGGAGCACGGGAACACTGAAGCTTTCTTT; V: TRBV11-2; J: TRBJ1-1; size: NA; length: 18; D: TRBD1
CDR3: CASRSDRTEQYF; DNA: TGTGCCAGCAGATCAGACAGGACCGAGCAGTACTTC; V: TRBV6-6; J: TRBJ2-7; size: NA; length: 12; D: NA
CDR3: CASSSGTSPSSEQYF; DNA: TGTGCCAGCAGTTCCGGGACTTCCCCTTCCAGCGAGCAGTACTTC; V: TRBV6-5; J: TRBJ2-7; size: once; length: 15; D: NA
CDR3: CASSPRPNQPQHF; DNA: TGTGCCAGCAGTCCGCGACCCAATCAGCCCCAGCATTTT; V: TRBV12-3/TRBV12-4; J: TRBJ1-5; size: once; length: 13; D: NA
CDR3: CSASPTGGAGTGELFF; DNA: TGCAGTGCTAGTCCGACAGGGGGTGCTGGCACCGGGGAGCTGTTTTTT; V: TRBV20-1; J: TRBJ2-2; size: NA; length: 16; D: TRBD1
CDR3: CSYRDRGPREKLFF; DNA: TGCAGCTACCGGGACAGGGGGCCTCGGGAAAAACTGTTTTTT; V: TRBV29-1; J: TRBJ1-4; size: NA; length: 14; D: TRBD1
CDR3: CASRKTSGGSYEQYF; DNA: TGTGCCAGCAGAAAAACTAGCGGGGGTTCCTACGAGCAGTACTTC; V: TRBV27; J: TRBJ2-7; size: NA; length: 15; D: TRBD2
CDR3: CASSAGLAVSYEQYF; DNA: TGTGCCAGCAGCGCGGGACTAGCGGTATCCTACGAGCAGTACTTC; V: TRBV7-9; J: TRBJ2-7; size: few; length: 15; D: TRBD2